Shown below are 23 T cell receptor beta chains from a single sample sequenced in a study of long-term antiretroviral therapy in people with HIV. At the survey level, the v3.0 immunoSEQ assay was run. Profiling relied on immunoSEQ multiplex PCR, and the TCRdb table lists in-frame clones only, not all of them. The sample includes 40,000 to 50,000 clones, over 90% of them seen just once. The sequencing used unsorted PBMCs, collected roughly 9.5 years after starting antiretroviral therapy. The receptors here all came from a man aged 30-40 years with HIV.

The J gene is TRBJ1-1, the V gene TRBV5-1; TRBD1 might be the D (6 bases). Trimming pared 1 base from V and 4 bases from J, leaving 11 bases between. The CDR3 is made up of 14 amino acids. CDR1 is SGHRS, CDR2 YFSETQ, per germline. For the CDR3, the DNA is TGCGCCAGCAGCTTGTACCAGGGGTCCACTGAAGCTTTCTTT. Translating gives CASSLYQGSTEAFF.

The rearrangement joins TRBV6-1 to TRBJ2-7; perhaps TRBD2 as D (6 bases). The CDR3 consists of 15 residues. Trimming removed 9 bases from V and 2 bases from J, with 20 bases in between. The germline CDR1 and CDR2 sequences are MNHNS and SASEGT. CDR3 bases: TGTGCCAGTAGAACGTGGGGGGTGGGCGCCTACGAGCAGTACTTC. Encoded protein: CASRTWGVGAYEQYF.

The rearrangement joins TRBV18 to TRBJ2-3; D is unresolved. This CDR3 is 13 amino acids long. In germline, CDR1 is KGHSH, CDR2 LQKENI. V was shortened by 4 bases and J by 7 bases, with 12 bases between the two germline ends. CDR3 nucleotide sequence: TGTGCCAGCTCACTTTCAGGTGGAAATACGCAGTATTTT. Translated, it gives CASSLSGGNTQYF.

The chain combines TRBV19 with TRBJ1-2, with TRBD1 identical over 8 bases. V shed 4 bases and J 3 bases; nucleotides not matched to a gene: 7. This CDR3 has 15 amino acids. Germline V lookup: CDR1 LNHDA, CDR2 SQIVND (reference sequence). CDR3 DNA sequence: TGTGCCAGTAGTACTCAGGGGGCTCCTCACTATGGCTACACCTTC. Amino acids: CASSTQGAPHYGYTF.

Written as DNA, the CDR3 is TGTGCCAGCCTCGAGGGGCCCAGCTCCTACAATGAGCAGTTCTTC. Its protein is CASLEGPSSYNEQFF. The V and J genes are TRBV6-1 and TRBJ2-1, with D possibly called TRBD1 or TRBD2 (5 bases each). Deletions cut 8 bases from V and 0 bases from J, with 14 bases between. Germline CDR1 is MNHNS and CDR2 is SASEGT. The CDR3 runs to 15 residues.

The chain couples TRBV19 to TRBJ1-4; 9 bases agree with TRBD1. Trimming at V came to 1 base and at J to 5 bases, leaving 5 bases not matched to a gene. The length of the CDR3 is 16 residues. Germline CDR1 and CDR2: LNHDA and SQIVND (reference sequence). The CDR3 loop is CASSIGYRGRNEKLFF. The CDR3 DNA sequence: TGTGCCAGTAGTATAGGCTACAGGGGGCGGAATGAAAAACTGTTTTTT.

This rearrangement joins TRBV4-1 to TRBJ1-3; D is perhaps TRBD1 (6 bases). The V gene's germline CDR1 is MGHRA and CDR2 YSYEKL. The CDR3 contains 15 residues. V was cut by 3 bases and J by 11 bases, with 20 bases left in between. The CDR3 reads CASSHGQNPSGAIYF. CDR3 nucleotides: TGCGCCAGCAGCCACGGACAGAACCCTTCGGGGGCCATATATTTT.

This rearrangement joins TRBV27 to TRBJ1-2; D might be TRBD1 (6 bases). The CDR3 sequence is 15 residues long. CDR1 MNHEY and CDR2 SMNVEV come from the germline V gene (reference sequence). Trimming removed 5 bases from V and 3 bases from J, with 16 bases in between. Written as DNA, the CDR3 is TGTGCCAGCAGTAAAGGGGGAGGGGTAGACTATGGCTACACCTTC. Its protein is CASSKGGGVDYGYTF.

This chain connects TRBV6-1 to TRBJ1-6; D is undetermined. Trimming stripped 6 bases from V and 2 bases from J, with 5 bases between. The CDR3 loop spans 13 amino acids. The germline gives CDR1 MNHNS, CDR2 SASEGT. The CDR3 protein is CASRDAYNSPLHF. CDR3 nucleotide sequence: TGTGCCAGCAGGGACGCCTATAATTCACCCCTCCACTTT.

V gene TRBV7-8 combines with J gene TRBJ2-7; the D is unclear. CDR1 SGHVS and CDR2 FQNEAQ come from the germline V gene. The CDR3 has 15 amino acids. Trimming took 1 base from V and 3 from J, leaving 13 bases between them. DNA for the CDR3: TGTGCCAGCAGCTTAGAAGGGAAGTTGGACTACGAGCAGTACTTC. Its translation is CASSLEGKLDYEQYF.

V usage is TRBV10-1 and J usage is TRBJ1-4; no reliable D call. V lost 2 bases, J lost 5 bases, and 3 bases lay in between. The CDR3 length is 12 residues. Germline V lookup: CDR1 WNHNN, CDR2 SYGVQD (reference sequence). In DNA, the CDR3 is TGCGCCAGCAGTGAGGGGAATGAAAAACTGTTTTTT. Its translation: CASSEGNEKLFF.

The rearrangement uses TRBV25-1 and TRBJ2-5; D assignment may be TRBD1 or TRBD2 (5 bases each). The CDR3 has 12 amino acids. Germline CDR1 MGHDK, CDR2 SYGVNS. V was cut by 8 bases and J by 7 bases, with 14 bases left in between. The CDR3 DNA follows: TGTGCCAGCGCGTCGGGGCTAAGGACCCAGTACTTC. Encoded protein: CASASGLRTQYF.

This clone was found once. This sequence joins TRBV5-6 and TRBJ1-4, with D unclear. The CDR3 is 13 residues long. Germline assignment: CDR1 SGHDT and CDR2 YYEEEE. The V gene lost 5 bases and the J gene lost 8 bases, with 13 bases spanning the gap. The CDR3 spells CASSLRTAEKLFF. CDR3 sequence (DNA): TGTGCCAGCAGTTTAAGGACGGCGGAAAAACTGTTTTTT.

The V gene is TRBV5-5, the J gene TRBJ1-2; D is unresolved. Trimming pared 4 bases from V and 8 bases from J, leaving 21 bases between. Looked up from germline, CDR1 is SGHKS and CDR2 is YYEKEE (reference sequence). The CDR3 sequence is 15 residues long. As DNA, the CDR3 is TGTGCCAGCAGCGATCTGGGGTTCCTGAGTGGAGGCTACACCTTC. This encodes CASSDLGFLSGGYTF.

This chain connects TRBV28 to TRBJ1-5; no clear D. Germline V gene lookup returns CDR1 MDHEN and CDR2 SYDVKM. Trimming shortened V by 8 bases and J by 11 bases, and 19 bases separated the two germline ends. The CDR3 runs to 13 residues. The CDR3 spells CASASGGVLTQHF. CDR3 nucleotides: TGTGCCAGCGCATCCGGCGGGGTCTTGACCCAGCATTTT.

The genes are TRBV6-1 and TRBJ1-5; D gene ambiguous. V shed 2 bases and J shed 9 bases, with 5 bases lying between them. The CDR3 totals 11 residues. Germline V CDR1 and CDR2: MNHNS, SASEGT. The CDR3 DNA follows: TGTGCCAGCAGTGAACGTGGGCCCCAGCATTTT. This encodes CASSERGPQHF.

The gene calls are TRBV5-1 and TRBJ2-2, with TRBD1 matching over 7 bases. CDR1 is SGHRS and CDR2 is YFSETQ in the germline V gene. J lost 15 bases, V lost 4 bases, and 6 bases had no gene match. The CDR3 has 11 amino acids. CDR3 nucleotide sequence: TGCGCCAGCAGCGCGACAGGGAAGTTGTTTTTT. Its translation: CASSATGKLFF.

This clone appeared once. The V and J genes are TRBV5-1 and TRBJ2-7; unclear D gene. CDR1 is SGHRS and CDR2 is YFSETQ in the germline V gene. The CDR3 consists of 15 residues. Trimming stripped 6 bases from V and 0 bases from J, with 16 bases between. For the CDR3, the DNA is TGCGCCAGCAAAGTGACCACCGAAGCCTCCTACGAGCAGTACTTC. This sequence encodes CASKVTTEASYEQYF.

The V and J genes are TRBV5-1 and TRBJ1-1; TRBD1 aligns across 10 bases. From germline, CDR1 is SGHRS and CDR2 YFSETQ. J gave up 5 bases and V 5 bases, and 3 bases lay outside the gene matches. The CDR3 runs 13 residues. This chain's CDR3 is CASSRDRGTEAFF. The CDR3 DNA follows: TGCGCCAGCAGTAGGGACAGGGGAACTGAAGCTTTCTTT.

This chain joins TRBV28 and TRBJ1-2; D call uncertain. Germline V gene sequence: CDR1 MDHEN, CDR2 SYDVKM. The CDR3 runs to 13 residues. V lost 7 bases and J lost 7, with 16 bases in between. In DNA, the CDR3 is TGTGCCAGCAACAAGGCCGGGCTCGGTGGCTACACCTTC. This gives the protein CASNKAGLGGYTF.

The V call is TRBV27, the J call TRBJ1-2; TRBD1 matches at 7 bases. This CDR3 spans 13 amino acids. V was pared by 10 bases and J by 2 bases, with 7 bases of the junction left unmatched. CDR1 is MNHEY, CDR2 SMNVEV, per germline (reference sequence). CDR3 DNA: TGTGCCACCTCTTTACAGGGGAACTATGGCTACACCTTC. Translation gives CATSLQGNYGYTF.

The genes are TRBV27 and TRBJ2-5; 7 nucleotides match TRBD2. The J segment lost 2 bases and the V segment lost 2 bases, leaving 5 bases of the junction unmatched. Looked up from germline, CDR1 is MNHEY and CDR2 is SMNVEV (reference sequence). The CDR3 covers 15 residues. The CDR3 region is CASSLGRGRQETQYF. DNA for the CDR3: TGTGCCAGCAGTTTAGGGCGGGGGAGGCAAGAGACCCAGTACTTC.

CDR3 loop: CASSQVQQGSGSYEQYF. The CDR3 DNA reads TGCGCCAGCAGCCAAGTCCAACAGGGGTCTGGGTCCTACGAGCAGTACTTC. The chain couples TRBV4-1 to TRBJ2-7; 7 bases align to TRBD1. V shed 1 base, J shed 1 base, and the junction held 10 bases outside the gene matches. From germline, CDR1 is MGHRA and CDR2 YSYEKL. This CDR3 comprises 17 residues.